The clone carrying this T cell receptor (beta chain) has a count of ten or more. The antigen is undetermined. This sample is drawn from a study of T cells after yellow fever vaccination. Notes on the study in general: The secondary T-cell response peaked on day 5, not day 15, but was weaker. Reappearance after the booster was seen for most primary-vaccination clones, at around 95% CD4 and around 90% CD8.

TCRdb reanalysed the 5' RACE reads using MiXCR and keeps one entry per CDR3 protein. The profile shows around 530,000 distinct CDR3 sequences, about a sixth of them singletons. CDR1 and CDR2 from the germline V gene are SGHVS and FNYEAQ. V gave up 2 bases and J gave up 3 bases; unmatched junction bases: 3. The CDR3 totals 16 residues. The receptor was derived from a man between 18 and 29 years old who received the YFV17D yellow fever vaccine. The V call is TRBV7-6, the J call TRBJ2-1; 11 bases are shared with TRBD2. Sequenced here: PBMCs, sampled 5 to 6 days after the first yellow fever vaccination. The CDR3 bases are TGTGCCAGCAGCTTACTTAGCGGGGGGGGCTACAATGAGCAGTTCTTC. It codes for CASSLLSGGGYNEQFF.